This T cell receptor beta chain was obtained from a study of CD4 T cells in relation to SARS-CoV-2 and coronaviruses (dated by TCRdb to the early 2020s). Context from the whole study: In the ViraFEST assay, PBMCs were grown with antigen for around ten days, and TCR beta CDR3s were then sequenced to identify antigen-specific clonal expansions. An HIV-1 Nef peptide pool or a no-peptide culture served as the negative reference condition. Using patient-derived lymphoblastoid cell lines, the shared crossreactive spike epitopes were mapped to their HLA restriction. At the level of individual TCR clonotypes, the study evaluated whether memory CD4+ T cells crossreact between the spike proteins of SARS-CoV-2 and those of common cold coronaviruses. Samples from three pre-COVID donors and the naive versus memory experiments were sequenced with the Adaptive Biotechnologies TCR-sequencing kit; other data were Illumina-based. For other donors in the study, expansion assays were sequenced with a different, Illumina-based TCR-beta assay.

CD4+ T cells from unexposed donors were collected before the COVID-19 pandemic (2011-2018). The EasySep CD4+ T cell isolation kit was used to isolate CD4+ T cells once the cultures had run for roughly 11 days. As far as cell numbers permitted, CD4+ T cells from unexposed donors were tested for reactivity against SARS-CoV-2 S and N as well as four spike pools from common cold coronaviruses. Around 1.9 million PBMCs per well were cultured in IMDM with around 5% human AB serum and about 10 IU/ml IL-2. Half of the culture medium was replaced with fresh IL-2-containing medium on days 3 and 7. Triplicate replicate wells were generally used for each peptide culture condition. The leukapheresis product used for the unexposed donors was purchased from a commercial source. Ficoll-Paque PLUS gradient centrifugation was used to isolate PBMCs from either whole blood or leukapheresis product. PBMCs were either cryopreserved at -140 degrees C or used fresh in the expansion assay. The QIAamp Micro DNA Kit was used to extract genomic DNA from the CD4+ T cells.

On this clone itself: Its cognate antigen has yet to be identified. The record has no base qualities; no much larger clone is one base away.

Library preparation used the immunoSEQ multiplex PCR assay. Per the source publication's procedure: During preprocessing, nonproductive sequences were removed, as were CDR3s that did not start with C, did not end with F or W, or were shorter than 7 amino acids. The MANAFEST web app was used to call antigen-specific clonotypes on the basis of expansion compared with the reference and with other culture wells. A clone was considered positive if the clone showed significant expansion compared with the reference culture in 2 of 3 replicate wells at an FDR below 0.05. For a clone to be considered positive, significant expansion relative to all other tandem wells and an odds ratio above 5 were also required. After three terminal residues were trimmed from each end, CDR3 homology was quantified as pairwise Levenshtein distance using the stringdist R package. In its TCRdb copy, this immuneACCESS table keeps in-frame sequences only and misses some clones. Where compared with another copy, unresolved V genes explain less than half of these, and the others have no known cause. V and J calls and clone size are copied from that table; D and trimming were computed from the DNA. Within this sample are more than 25,000 clones, with roughly 72% of them counted one time only. The top ten clonotypes cover roughly 14% of the sample.

Based on the germline V gene, the CDR1 and CDR2 sequences are SNHLY and FYNNEI. V gives up 6 bases and J gives up 1 base, and the segment between their germline ends measures 16 bases. The CDR3 goes from the cysteine to the phenylalanine over 16 residues. The kept DNA is CDR3 alone, 48 bases in frame from the first base. Points the paper makes about the study in general: Small numbers of patients and of tested TCRs limited the study. Because no donor provided both pre-pandemic and post-infection samples, tracing the source of pre-existing responses was limited. Crossreactivity analysis was centred on spike protein, so crossreactivity against other viral proteins was not assessed. About 65% of donors had memory CD4+ clonotypes that crossrecognized SARS-CoV-2 and at least one common cold coronavirus spike. Compared with monoreactive clones, crossreactive clones had significantly weaker SARS-CoV-2-driven expansion, a result consistent with antigenic imprinting.

The chain uses TRBV2 and TRBJ1-3, with the D gene not clear enough to name. What was sequenced was CD4+ T cells from PBMCs, cultured in vitro. This clonotype was sampled from a human donor in good health. In nucleotide form, the sequence is TGTGCCAGCAGGTTTCGCGTCAGTCGGTCTGGAAACACCATATATTTT. This yields the protein CASRFRVSRSGNTIYF.